The clone carrying this T cell receptor beta chain appeared many times. This entry comes from a study of T cells in Graves' hyperthyroidism and ophthalmopathy. Germline CDR1 reads LGHDT; CDR2 reads YNNKEL (reference sequence). The CDR3 is made up of 17 amino acids. J was trimmed by 0 bases and V by 4 bases; bases with no gene match: 2. A lack of ophthalmopathy progression within 18 months defined stable Graves' hyperthyroidism. Authors of the study amplified TCR beta CDR3 regions from RNA transcripts. First-round RT-PCR of the TCR CDR3 relied on the HTBI primer set. TCRdb fed the multiplex PCR reads into MiXCR, producing one record per CDR3 protein. The table lists over 650,000 distinct CDR3 sequences, 15% to 20% of them singletons, with around 7.7% in the top ten.

The TCR was taken from a young man with Graves' hyperthyroidism. The chain couples TRBV3-1 to TRBJ2-2; 13 positions match TRBD2. The material sequenced was blood. CDR3 region: CASSPTSGRSNTGELFF. CDR3 bases: TGTGCCAGCAGCCCGACTAGCGGGAGGTCGAACACCGGGGAGCTGTTTTTT. The complete variable domain, with remaining parts taken from reference TRBV3-1 and TRBJ2-2, reads DTAVSQTPKYLVTQMGNDKSIKCEQNLGHDTMYWYKQDSKKFLKIMFSYNNKELIINETVPNRFSPKSPDKAHLNLHINSLELGDSAVYFCASSPTSGRSNTGELFFGEGSRLTVL.